Shown below are 18 T cell receptor beta chains from a single sample sequenced in a study of T-cell reconstitution after alpha-beta-depleted transplantation in children. Unique molecular identifiers were built into the TCRbeta library. TCRdb processed the PCR reads anew with MiXCR; each CDR3 protein has one entry. The data contain 600,000 to 700,000 distinct CDR3 sequences, 16% of them seen just once; the ten biggest clones take up over 0.95%. Specimen: PBMCs from the stem cell graft donor, collected from the stem cell graft. The source is a human donor who donated a stem cell graft to a child with acute myeloid leukemia.

This clonotype was counted ten times or more. The V gene is TRBV6-5, the J gene TRBJ1-1; 9 bases agree with TRBD1. CDR3 length: 14 amino acids. The J segment lost 11 bases and the V segment lost 6 bases, leaving 13 bases of the junction unmatched. Germline V lookup: CDR1 MNHEY, CDR2 SVGAGI. The CDR3 DNA is TGTGCCAGCAGCCTCGGGACAGGGATCGGCTACGCTTTCTTT. It is translated as CASSLGTGIGYAFF.

This clonotype was seen repeatedly, ten times or more. The V and J genes are TRBV20-1 and TRBJ2-1; no firm D call. Germline CDR1 and CDR2: DFQATT and SNEGSKA (reference sequence). The V end was cut by 0 bases, the J end by 8 bases, with 8 bases between. This CDR3 has 12 amino acids. The CDR3 DNA follows: TGCAGTGCTAGAGACCGGGCCTATGAGCAGTTCTTC. Its translation is CSARDRAYEQFF.

J is TRBJ2-1 and V is TRBV30; 9 nucleotides agree with TRBD2. The CDR3 sequence is 15 residues long. The germline gives CDR1 GTSNPN, CDR2 SVGIG (reference sequence). The V and J ends lost 0 bases and 4 bases, in that order; junction bases with no gene match: 4. CDR3 DNA sequence: TGTGCCTGGAGTGTACCAGCGGGGGGTTACAATGAGCAGTTCTTC. This encodes CAWSVPAGGYNEQFF.

This sequence joins TRBV5-1 and TRBJ2-2; TRBD2 might be the D (6 bases). Trimming shortened V by 8 bases and J by 2 bases, and 16 bases separated the two germline ends. Germline V gene lookup returns CDR1 SGHRS and CDR2 YFSETQ. There are 15 residues in the CDR3. The CDR3 is CASRVAASNTGELFF. The DNA of the CDR3 is TGCGCCAGTAGGGTAGCGGCTTCTAACACCGGGGAGCTGTTTTTT.

This clonotype has a count of ten or more. The chain joins TRBV10-3 to TRBJ1-1, with D possibly matching TRBD1 (5 bases). The CDR3 length is 13 residues. Per the germline V gene, CDR1 is ENHRY and CDR2 is SYGVKD. Trimming took 8 bases from V and 1 from J, leaving 11 bases between them. The CDR3 nucleotides are TGTGCCATCGGTAGACAGACGAACACTGAAGCTTTCTTT. As protein: CAIGRQTNTEAFF.

The chain recombines TRBV24-1 with TRBJ1-2; weak D call: TRBD1 (5 bases). The V and J ends lost 3 bases and 6 bases respectively, with 13 bases between them. This CDR3 contains 14 residues. Germline V gene data show CDR1 as KGHDR and CDR2 as SFDVKD. The CDR3 loop reads CATSDQEGLDGYTF. The CDR3 nucleotides read TGTGCCACCAGTGATCAAGAGGGACTAGATGGCTACACCTTC.

J is TRBJ2-4 and V is TRBV4-3; possibly TRBD1 for D (5 bases). Germline loops: CDR1 LGHNA, CDR2 YSLEER. Trimming stripped 0 bases from V and 1 base from J, with 7 bases between. The CDR3 spans 15 residues. The DNA of the CDR3 is TGCGCCAGCAGCCAAGATAGGGGCGCCAAAAACATTCAGTACTTC. This encodes CASSQDRGAKNIQYF.

This clonotype was recorded at least ten times. This chain connects TRBV20-1 to TRBJ2-5; 7 nucleotides agree with TRBD2. J gave up 4 bases and V 5 bases, and 10 bases lay outside the gene matches. Germline CDR1 DFQATT, CDR2 SNEGSKA (reference sequence). This CDR3 contains 14 residues. In nucleotides, the CDR3 is TGCAGTGCTCTACTTACGGGGGGTGGAGAGACCCAGTACTTC. Translating gives CSALLTGGGETQYF.

This clonotype was seen many times. This chain connects TRBV7-2 to TRBJ2-2, with D unresolved. Germline V CDR1 and CDR2: SGHTA, FQGNSA. The CDR3 extends over 14 amino acids. The V and J ends lost 2 bases and 3 bases respectively, with 7 bases between them. In DNA form, the CDR3 reads TGTGCCAGCAGCTTACCCATACACACCGGGGAGCTGTTTTTT. Translation gives CASSLPIHTGELFF.

The chain couples TRBV25-1 to TRBJ2-1; the D gene is possibly TRBD1 (7 bases). CDR1 and CDR2 from the germline V gene are MGHDK and SYGVNS. The V end lost 2 bases, the J end lost 0 bases, and 8 bases lay between the germline ends. The CDR3 is made up of 15 amino acids. In DNA, the CDR3 is TGTGCCAGCAGTGAACAGGGGGGCTCCTACAATGAGCAGTTCTTC. Its protein is CASSEQGGSYNEQFF.

The chain has TRBV7-9 and TRBJ1-1; 8 bases are a match to TRBD1. The CDR3 has 15 residues. V lost 4 bases, J lost 4 bases, and 8 bases stayed unmatched. Germline V gene sequence: CDR1 SEHNR, CDR2 FQNEAQ (reference sequence). CDR3 in amino acids: CASSYGQGGTTEAFF. CDR3 nucleotide sequence: TGTGCCAGCAGCTATGGACAGGGTGGCACCACTGAAGCTTTCTTT.

The J gene is TRBJ2-1, the V gene TRBV5-1; no definite D call. Germline values: CDR1 SGHRS, CDR2 YFSETQ. The CDR3 has 17 residues. The V end was cut by 4 bases, the J end by 0 bases, with 17 bases between. The CDR3, as DNA: TGCGCCAGCAGCCCGGGCGTACAAGGTAGCTCCTACAATGAGCAGTTCTTC. It specifies CASSPGVQGSSYNEQFF.

The chain couples TRBV10-3 to TRBJ2-7; perhaps TRBD2 as D (5 bases). Trimming took off 0 bases at V and 0 bases at J, with 6 bases between the two ends. This CDR3 has 14 amino acids. Germline V gene lookup returns CDR1 ENHRY and CDR2 SYGVKD. The CDR3 DNA reads as TGTGCCATCAGTGAGTCCGCGGGCTCCTACGAGCAGTACTTC. Its protein product is CAISESAGSYEQYF.

The sample holds many counts of this clonotype. The rearrangement links TRBV5-1 to TRBJ2-1; D ambiguous. This CDR3 contains 13 residues. V was pared by 2 bases and J by 7 bases, with 10 bases between. Germline CDR1 and CDR2: SGHRS and YFSETQ. CDR3 sequence: CASSLSTRNEQFF. CDR3 nucleotides: TGCGCCAGCAGCTTATCCACAAGGAATGAGCAGTTCTTC.

This chain uses TRBV20-1 with TRBJ1-6; a weak D match, TRBD1 (6 bases). CDR3 size: 16 residues. Germline lookup yields CDR1 DFQATT and CDR2 SNEGSKA (reference sequence). Trimming pared 1 base from V and 0 bases from J, leaving 10 bases between. CDR3 sequence: CSARGQAYSYNSPLHF. In nucleotides, the CDR3 is TGCAGTGCTAGAGGACAGGCCTACTCCTATAATTCACCCCTCCACTTT.

This clonotype has more than one count but fewer than ten. At one of its ends the junction is not consistent with the germline gene, which may arise from a read error. The J gene is TRBJ1-2, the V gene TRBV28; the match to TRBD1 covers 8 bases. The CDR3 has 12 amino acids. Germline V CDR1 and CDR2: MDHEN, SYDVKM. CDR3 coding DNA: TGTGCCAGCAAGAGTCGATCAGATGGGACAGGATTC. It yields the protein CASKSRSDGTGF.

This clonotype occurred many times. The chain recombines TRBV20-1 with TRBJ1-1; D is possibly TRBD1 (6 bases). Germline V gene data show CDR1 as DFQATT and CDR2 as SNEGSKA (reference sequence). V lost 4 bases and J lost 4, with 19 bases in between. The CDR3 extends over 15 amino acids. The CDR3 is CSATPGTMVGTEAFF. The CDR3 DNA is TGCAGTGCTACCCCCGGGACAATGGTTGGCACTGAAGCTTTCTTT.

This clonotype was found many times. V gene TRBV12-3 or TRBV12-4 combines with J gene TRBJ2-7; D gene unclear. Trimming left V 3 bases short and J 11 bases short, with 11 bases between. This CDR3 has 11 amino acids. CDR3 in amino acids: CASSLGGFEYF. In nucleotides, the CDR3 is TGTGCCAGCAGTTTGGGTGGATTTGAGTACTTC.